This is a list of T cell receptor beta chains from one sample in a study of blood T cells in healthy people across ages. TCRdb ran MiXCR on the 5' RACE reads and lists one entry per CDR3 protein. The repertoire holds approximately 1,000,000 distinct CDR3 sequences, with 35% to 40% as singletons. Sequenced material: blood. These receptors all stem from a man aged 18 to 30 in good health. Each CDR3 is given with its conserved first and last residue. D genes are given only for firm matches. Clone size is shown for a subset of rows, as once, few, many or a class of expanded clone.

TRBJ2-3 TRBD2 TRBV5-1 15 NA TGTGCCAGCAGCTTAAACCGGGGGGGCACAGATACGCAGTATTTT CASSLNRGGTDTQYF
TRBJ1-4 NA TRBV2 15 NA TGTGCCAGCAGTGAAGGGGCTTCAACTAATGAAAAACTGTTTTTT CASSEGASTNEKLFF
TRBJ2-1 TRBD1 TRBV7-2 15 NA TGTGCCAGCAGCGCCCGACAGGGTTCCAGTAATGAGCAGTTCTTC CASSARQGSSNEQFF
TRBJ2-7 TRBD1 TRBV12-3/TRBV12-4 15 NA TGTGCCAGCAGTCAACAGGGGGCGGACTCCTACGAGCAGTACTTC CASSQQGADSYEQYF
TRBJ1-6 NA TRBV10-3 13 NA TGTGCCATCAAGGGCTCCTATAATTCACCCCTCCACTTT CAIKGSYNSPLHF
TRBJ2-3 NA TRBV6-6 13 few TGTGCCAGCAGTCCCCGGCGTCGAGATACGCAGTATTTT CASSPRRRDTQYF
TRBJ2-1 TRBD2 TRBV6-2/TRBV6-3 15 NA TGTGCCAGCACCCAACGGGGGGGCCCGTACAATGAGCAGTTCTTC CASTQRGGPYNEQFF
TRBJ1-1 TRBD1 TRBV15 14 once TGTGCCACCAGCAGGGACAGGGAGGGCCCTGAAGCTTTCTTT CATSRDREGPEAFF
TRBJ2-5 TRBD2 TRBV12-3/TRBV12-4 18 few TGTGCCAGCAGTTCCCTACCCCGTATGGTAGCGGGGGACCGGTACCAGTACTTC CASSSLPRMVAGDRYQYF
TRBJ2-3 NA TRBV28 15 NA TGTGCCAGCAGTTTTCCTAACCGGCGGACAGATACGCAGTATTTT CASSFPNRRTDTQYF
TRBJ2-5 NA TRBV4-1 15 few TGCGCCAGCAGCCACCCGGGACTCCATAAAGAGACCCAGTACTTC CASSHPGLHKETQYF
TRBJ1-5 TRBD1 TRBV29-1 15 NA TGCAGCGTTGCCTTTTTTGGGACAGGCAATCAGCCCCAGCATTTT CSVAFFGTGNQPQHF
TRBJ1-2 NA TRBV2 14 few TGTGCCAGCAGTGAAGCGCAGGGCCGCTATGGCTACACCTTC CASSEAQGRYGYTF
TRBJ2-7 NA TRBV10-3 15 few TGTGCCATCAGTGAGTCTTGGGGGGACTTCTACGAGCAGTACTTC CAISESWGDFYEQYF
TRBJ1-5 NA TRBV20-1 15 NA TGCAGTGCTAGGCTCTTGAAGGATGGACATCAGCCCCAGCATTTT CSARLLKDGHQPQHF
TRBJ1-6 NA TRBV7-2 16 once TGTGCCAGCAGCGTCGAGGGCAGGCTCTCTGGTGTACCCCTCCACTTT CASSVEGRLSGVPLHF
TRBJ1-2 NA TRBV9 14 few TGTGCCAGCAGCGTAGAGGAGTTCAACTATGGCTACACCTTC CASSVEEFNYGYTF
TRBJ1-6 TRBD1 TRBV25-1 15 few TGTGCCAGCAGCGGGACAGGGTTTGGTAATTCACCCCTCCACTTT CASSGTGFGNSPLHF
TRBJ2-3 TRBD2 TRBV10-3 13 few TGTGTCACACGGACTAGCGTGACAGATACGCAGTATTTT CVTRTSVTDTQYF
TRBJ1-2 NA TRBV2 15 few TGTGCCAGCACCCTATGGGAAGGGGAGAACTATGGCTACACCTTC CASTLWEGENYGYTF
TRBJ1-4 NA TRBV7-9 16 few TGTGCCAGCAGCTCCCTGGAGGGGGCAACTAATGAAAAACTGTTTTTT CASSSLEGATNEKLFF
TRBJ2-1 TRBD2 TRBV5-1 15 NA TGCGCCAGCAGCTTTAAGCGGGGGGCATACAATGAGCAGTTCTTC CASSFKRGAYNEQFF
TRBJ1-2 NA TRBV2 14 NA TGTGCCAGCAGGGCGACAGAAGCTAACTATGGCTACACCTTC CASRATEANYGYTF
TRBJ2-2 NA TRBV12-3/TRBV12-4 13 NA TGTGCCAGCAGTTTAACCGGACCCGGGGAGCTGTTTTTT CASSLTGPGELFF
TRBJ2-7 TRBD2 TRBV6-5 14 NA TGTGCCAGCAGTCCGTCCGGGGGGGTCTACGAGCAGTACTTC CASSPSGGVYEQYF
TRBJ2-1 NA TRBV30 10 few TGTGCCTGGCTAGGGGGGGAGCAGTTCTTC CAWLGGEQFF
TRBJ2-1 NA TRBV6-5 18 few TGTGCCAGCAGTTACTCCGAAGGGCCCGGGTCTCCCTACAATGAGCAGTTCTTC CASSYSEGPGSPYNEQFF
TRBJ1-1 TRBD1 TRBV12-3/TRBV12-4 14 few TGTGCCAGCAGGGGGGACAGGGGGAACACTGAAGCTTTCTTT CASRGDRGNTEAFF
TRBJ2-7 NA TRBV9 15 NA TGTGCCAGCAGCGTAGAACAGGAGTCCTACAATGAGCAGTACTTC CASSVEQESYNEQYF
TRBJ2-2 NA TRBV12-3/TRBV12-4 17 NA TGTGCCAGCAGTTTCCACACGGGACGGGATGTCACCGGGGAGCTGTTTTTT CASSFHTGRDVTGELFF
TRBJ1-5 TRBD1 TRBV20-1 16 NA TGCAGTGCCTTTCCTAGGACAGGGTATAGCAATCAGCCCCAGCATTTT CSAFPRTGYSNQPQHF
TRBJ2-5 NA TRBV3-1 13 NA TGTGCCAGCAGCCAAGTGTATTCCGAGACCCAGTACTTC CASSQVYSETQYF
TRBJ2-3 TRBD2 TRBV7-8 17 few TGTGCCAGCAGCTTCGATATAGCGGGGGGGAGTACAGATACGCAGTATTTT CASSFDIAGGSTDTQYF
TRBJ2-4 TRBD1 TRBV6-2/TRBV6-3 14 few TGTGCCAGCAGTTACGGGGACAGGGGAAACATTCAGTACTTC CASSYGDRGNIQYF
TRBJ2-2 NA TRBV27 16 NA TGTGCCAGCAGTTTTACAGGGTATGCGAACACCGGGGAGCTGTTTTTT CASSFTGYANTGELFF
TRBJ2-5 NA TRBV27 13 many TGTGCCAGCAGTTTCGGGATCCAAGAGACCCAGTACTTC CASSFGIQETQYF
TRBJ2-5 TRBD2 TRBV6-5 16 NA TGTGCCAGCAGTTACTCGAGATCTAGCGGCCAAGAGACCCAGTACTTC CASSYSRSSGQETQYF
TRBJ2-5 NA TRBV18 15 NA TGTGCCAGCTCACCAAGCGACGTGCGGTTAGAGACCCAGTACTTC CASSPSDVRLETQYF
TRBJ2-3 TRBD2 TRBV4-2 18 NA TGTGCCAGCAGCCAAGAGCCAGCTAGCGGTTATACCACAGATACGCAGTATTTT CASSQEPASGYTTDTQYF
TRBJ2-2 NA TRBV27 12 NA TGTGCCAGCAGTTCACACACCGGGGAGCTGTTTTTT CASSSHTGELFF
TRBJ2-5 NA TRBV12-3/TRBV12-4 13 NA TGTGCCAGCAGTAAGATAGAGGGGGAGACCCAGTACTTC CASSKIEGETQYF
TRBJ1-5 TRBD1 TRBV10-3 17 NA TGTGCCATCAGTGAGGGTAACAGGGGTTATAGCAATCAGCCCCAGCATTTT CAISEGNRGYSNQPQHF
TRBJ1-3 NA TRBV4-1 14 once TGCGCCAGCAGCCAAGGAAGATTTGGAAACACCATATATTTT CASSQGRFGNTIYF
TRBJ2-1 NA TRBV4-2 18 few TGTGCCAGCAGCCAAGCGGCAGGGGACTTCAACTCCTACAATGAGCAGTTCTTC CASSQAAGDFNSYNEQFF
TRBJ1-5 NA TRBV4-1 16 few TGCGCCAGCAGCCAACTATCGACAGGTGACAATCAGCCCCAGCATTTT CASSQLSTGDNQPQHF
TRBJ1-6 NA TRBV4-3 13 NA TGCGCCAGCAGCTCGGGGATTCGATCACCCCTCCACTTT CASSSGIRSPLHF
TRBJ1-2 NA TRBV6-5 14 few TGTGCCAGCAGTCCCTCCGGGGGACACTATGGCTACACCTTC CASSPSGGHYGYTF
TRBJ1-4 NA TRBV5-1 15 NA TGCGCCAGCAGCCTTGAAGCATTCGGGAGTGAAAAACTGTTTTTT CASSLEAFGSEKLFF
TRBJ2-2 NA TRBV29-1 14 NA TGCAGCGTTGAAGTTGGTCAGGGAGCCGGGGAGCTGTTTTTT CSVEVGQGAGELFF
TRBJ1-6 NA TRBV27 16 NA TGTGCCAGCAGTCCATACAGTCGGACAGACAATTCACCCCCCCACTTT CASSPYSRTDNSPPHF
TRBJ2-3 NA TRBV7-4 19 few TGTGCCAGCAGCTTAGTCCCTCACCCGGCCAGGGAACAGATAGATACGCAGTATTTT CASSLVPHPAREQIDTQYF
TRBJ2-7 NA TRBV5-1 17 NA TGCGCCAGCAGCTTGGTGGCAGGGACCCAGCGCAGCTACGAGCAGTACTTC CASSLVAGTQRSYEQYF
TRBJ2-1 TRBD2 TRBV11-1 16 NA TGTGCCAGCAGCCACGGCTCGGGGGGGAGCTACAATGAGCAGTTCTTC CASSHGSGGSYNEQFF